The present T cell receptor beta chain was sequenced within a study of neurological immune-mediated disorders. The unsorted libraries originated from 2 million PBMCs that had been stored at -80 C. V dropped 6 bases and J dropped 0 bases, with 11 bases sitting between them. The CDR3 totals 15 residues. The cDNA was produced through 5'RACE with 10-nucleotide random UMIs. TCRdb independently ran MiXCR on the 5' RACE reads; one entry per CDR3 protein. The table lists under 70,000 distinct CDR3 sequences, approximately 5.2% of them singletons. This clonotype was counted at least ten times. Its antigen is not identified. Findings of the study overall: It was HTLV-1-associated myelopathy that showed the most TCR clonal expansion, while multiple sclerosis showed the least, falling below healthy controls. CDR3 amino acid sequences found in expanded clones were never shared across subjects, suggesting private repertoires in all groups.

The TCR comes from a woman between 25 and 40 years old with multiple sclerosis. The sample was PBMCs. This chain uses TRBV12-3 or TRBV12-4 with TRBJ1-4, with a weak D call TRBD1 (5 bases). The chain's CDR3 is CASRGDQTTNEKLFF. The DNA of the CDR3 is TGTGCCAGCAGGGGGGATCAGACAACTAATGAAAAACTGTTTTTT.